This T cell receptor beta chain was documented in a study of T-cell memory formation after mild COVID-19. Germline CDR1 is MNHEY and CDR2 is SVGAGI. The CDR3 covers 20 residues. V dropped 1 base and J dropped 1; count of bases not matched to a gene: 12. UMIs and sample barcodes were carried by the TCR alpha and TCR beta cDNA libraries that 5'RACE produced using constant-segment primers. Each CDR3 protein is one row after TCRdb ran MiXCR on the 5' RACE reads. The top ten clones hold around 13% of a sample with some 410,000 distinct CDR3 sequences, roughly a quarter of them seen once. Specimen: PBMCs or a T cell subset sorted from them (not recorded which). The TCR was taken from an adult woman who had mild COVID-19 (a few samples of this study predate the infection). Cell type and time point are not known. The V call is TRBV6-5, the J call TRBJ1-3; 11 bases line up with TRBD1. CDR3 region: CASSYFYPPDRGPSGNTIYF. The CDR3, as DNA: TGTGCCAGCAGTTACTTCTACCCCCCGGACAGGGGGCCGTCTGGAAACACCATATATTTT.